One and the same sample provided the 30 T cell receptor beta chains below, sequenced in a study of human thymus T cells. Assay: immunoSEQ multiplex PCR; the TCRdb copy retains only in-frame clones and omits some. The sample lists around 45,000 clones, roughly 94% occurring once. Sequences were obtained from blood. Receptor source: a girl under three years old with a congenital heart defect but otherwise immunologically healthy.

V usage is TRBV7-9 and J usage is TRBJ2-7; possibly TRBD2 for D (5 bases). CDR1 and CDR2 (germline): SEHNR, FQNEAQ (reference sequence). V gave up 1 base and J gave up 0 bases, with 10 bases separating them. There are 15 residues in the CDR3. The DNA for the CDR3 is TGTGCCAGCAGCTTAGTAGGTAGCGACTCCTACGAGCAGTACTTC. It translates to CASSLVGSDSYEQYF.

J is TRBJ2-5 and V is TRBV10-1; D gene unclear. CDR1 is WNHNN and CDR2 is SYGVQD in the germline V gene (reference sequence). Trimming took off 2 bases at V and 5 bases at J, with 15 bases between the two ends. CDR3 length: 15 amino acids. The chain's CDR3 is CASSERTSLGETQYF. DNA of the CDR3: TGCGCCAGCAGTGAGCGGACGTCCCTTGGTGAGACCCAGTACTTC.

About this clone: At one end the junction does not follow the germline gene, possibly because of a read error. This chain links TRBV4-3 with TRBJ2-3; 10 bases agree with TRBD2. The CDR3 is 13 residues long. CDR1 LGHNA and CDR2 YSLEER come from the germline V gene. The CDR3 DNA reads TGCGCCAGCAGCCAAGAAGGCGGGACTAGCGCCTTTTTT. It codes for CASSQEGGTSAFF.

The chain links TRBV5-1 to TRBJ2-5; 14 positions match TRBD2. Germline lookup yields CDR1 SGHRS and CDR2 YFSETQ. The CDR3 is made up of 15 amino acids. Unmatched junction bases numbered 1, after V lost 2 bases and J lost 4 bases. Written as DNA, the CDR3 is TGCGCCAGCAGCTTAGGGACTAGCGGGAGAGAGACCCAGTACTTC. Protein product: CASSLGTSGRETQYF.

The J gene is TRBJ2-3, the V gene TRBV20-1; no firm D call. The germline V gene has CDR1 DFQATT and CDR2 SNEGSKA (reference sequence). The length of the CDR3 is 11 residues. Trimming shortened V by 6 bases and J by 3 bases, and 7 bases separated the two germline ends. The CDR3, as DNA: TGCAGTGCGAAAAGAACAGATACGCAGTATTTT. Translated: CSAKRTDTQYF.

The chain is built from TRBV29-1 and TRBJ2-7; possible D gene TRBD2, 6 bases. This CDR3 is 13 amino acids long. Germline CDR1 and CDR2: SQVTM and ANQGSEA. Trimming took 4 bases from V and 6 from J, leaving 16 bases between them. The CDR3 protein is CSVVTIGGFEQYF. The CDR3 coding sequence is TGCAGCGTTGTGACAATTGGGGGGTTCGAGCAGTACTTC.

The chain joins TRBV19 to TRBJ1-1; D is uncertain. Trimming took off 5 bases at V and 6 bases at J, with 13 bases between the two ends. The CDR3 runs to 13 residues. CDR1 and CDR2 from the germline V gene are LNHDA and SQIVND (reference sequence). CDR3: CASSLDGYSEAFF. DNA of the CDR3: TGTGCCAGTAGTCTGGACGGATACTCTGAAGCTTTCTTT.

V is TRBV5-1 and J is TRBJ1-5, with a weak D call TRBD1 (5 bases). Per germline, CDR1 SGHRS and CDR2 YFSETQ. The V end was cut by 0 bases, the J end by 3 bases, with 7 bases between. The length of the CDR3 is 14 residues. The CDR3: CASSLDGTNQPQHF. DNA of the CDR3: TGCGCCAGCAGCTTGGATGGGACCAATCAGCCCCAGCATTTT.

J is TRBJ2-1 and V is TRBV6-8; 9 positions match TRBD2. This CDR3 contains 17 residues. The V and J ends lost 6 bases and 8 bases, in that order; junction bases with no gene match: 17. CDR1 MNHGY and CDR2 SAAAGT come from the germline V gene. The CDR3, as DNA: TGTGCCAGCAGATTAAACCCCGGCGCTAGCGGGATCTATGAGCAGTTCTTC. It specifies CASRLNPGASGIYEQFF.

This rearrangement joins TRBV18 to TRBJ2-3, with D perhaps TRBD1 (7 bases). V lost 0 bases and J 0 bases, leaving 19 bases between the germline ends. CDR1 and CDR2 (germline): KGHSH, LQKENI. The CDR3 extends over 19 amino acids. CDR3 nucleotides: TGTGCCAGCTCACCACCGGTGTCAGGGGGGCTTTCTAGCACAGATACGCAGTATTTT. Translation gives CASSPPVSGGLSSTDTQYF.

The rearrangement links TRBV5-1 to TRBJ2-3; 11 bases agree with TRBD2. This CDR3 has 17 residues. With 0 bases clipped from V and 1 base from J, the junction kept 4 bases outside the gene matches. The germline CDR1 and CDR2 sequences are SGHRS and YFSETQ. The CDR3: CASSLEGTSGGTDTQYF. CDR3 coding DNA: TGCGCCAGCAGCTTGGAAGGGACTAGCGGAGGCACAGATACGCAGTATTTT.

The rearrangement joins TRBV18 to TRBJ2-1; TRBD2 matches at 7 bases. Trimming took 0 bases from V and 13 from J; bases not matched to a gene: 9. Germline lookup yields CDR1 KGHSH and CDR2 LQKENI. The CDR3 is 14 amino acids. The CDR3 DNA is TGTGCCAGCTCACCACCGGGGCTAGCGGATATCCAGTTCTTC. Its protein product is CASSPPGLADIQFF.

The chain carries TRBV18 and TRBJ2-1, with 10 bases matching TRBD2. Germline CDR1 and CDR2: KGHSH and LQKENI. The CDR3 runs 15 residues. J gave up 7 bases and V 3 bases, and 6 bases lay outside the gene matches. CDR3 in amino acids: CASSPLAGATNEQFF. CDR3 coding DNA: TGTGCCAGCTCACCGCTAGCGGGAGCGACAAATGAGCAGTTCTTC.

The chain combines TRBV5-1 with TRBJ2-4, with D perhaps given as TRBD1 or TRBD2 (5 bases each). Germline CDR1 is SGHRS and CDR2 is YFSETQ. CDR3 size: 15 residues. Trimming pared 4 bases from V and 0 bases from J, leaving 11 bases between. CDR3 DNA: TGCGCCAGCAGCGTCCGGGACGCAGCCAAAAACATTCAGTACTTC. Amino acids: CASSVRDAAKNIQYF. Complete variable domain (other parts from reference TRBV5-1 and TRBJ2-4): KAGVTQTPRYLIKTRGQQVTLSCSPISGHRSVSWYQQTPGQGLQFLFEYFSETQRNKGNFPGRFSGRQFSNSRSEMNVSTLELGDSALYLCASSVRDAAKNIQYFGAGTRLSVL.

The V gene is TRBV11-2, the J gene TRBJ2-7, with 8 positions matching TRBD2. With V trimmed by 10 bases and J by 2 bases, 10 bases remained unmatched. From germline, CDR1 is SGHAT and CDR2 FQNNGV. This CDR3 contains 14 residues. The CDR3, as DNA: TGTGCCACCGCAGGGACTAGATACCCCTACGAGCAGTACTTC. As protein: CATAGTRYPYEQYF.

This chain links TRBV19 with TRBJ1-1; weak D call: TRBD1 (6 bases). V lost 3 bases and J 4 bases, leaving 6 bases between the germline ends. The CDR3 is made up of 12 amino acids. Germline CDR1 reads LNHDA; CDR2 reads SQIVND (reference sequence). CDR3 DNA: TGTGCCAGTAGTATCAGGGGCACTGAAGCTTTCTTT. Translated: CASSIRGTEAFF.

The chain uses TRBV7-2 and TRBJ2-7; no firm D call. This CDR3 comprises 14 residues. V was cut by 9 bases and J by 0 bases, with 15 bases left in between. Germline CDR1 SGHTA, CDR2 FQGNSA. The CDR3 nucleotides are TGTGCCAGATATCTAGGCCCAAGCTCCTACGAGCAGTACTTC. Translation gives CARYLGPSSYEQYF.

The rearrangement uses TRBV4-1 and TRBJ1-3; D perhaps matches TRBD1 (5 bases). There are 18 residues in the CDR3. Trimming cost V 4 bases and J 0 bases, with 19 bases left between them. CDR1 MGHRA and CDR2 YSYEKL come from the germline V gene. The CDR3 DNA is TGCGCCAGCAGCCGTGGGGGGTTCAGCCCCTCCTCTGGAAACACCATATATTTT. The encoded protein is CASSRGGFSPSSGNTIYF.

This chain joins TRBV19 and TRBJ2-6; D is possibly TRBD1 or TRBD2 (5 bases each). The V end was cut by 6 bases, the J end by 0 bases, with 18 bases between. Germline CDR1 and CDR2: LNHDA and SQIVND (reference sequence). This CDR3 region has 18 residues. The CDR3 spells CASRPPGRTNSGANVLTF. The CDR3 coding sequence is TGTGCCAGTAGGCCTCCGGGACGTACCAACTCTGGGGCCAACGTCCTGACTTTC. Looking up the rest from reference TRBV19 and TRBJ2-6 gives the full variable domain: DGGITQSPKYLFRKEGQNVTLSCEQNLNHDAMYWYRQDPGQGLRLIYYSQIVNDFQKGDIAEGYSVSREKKESFPLTVTSAQKNPTAFYLCASRPPGRTNSGANVLTFGAGSRLTVL.

The chain uses TRBV6-1 and TRBJ2-1, with 8 bases fitting TRBD2. The V gene's germline CDR1 is MNHNS and CDR2 SASEGT. V was clipped by 7 bases and J by 6 bases; unmatched bases: 11. CDR3 length: 15 residues. In nucleotides, the CDR3 is TGTGCCAGCACCGGGAGGGCTAGCGGACCCAATGAGCAGTTCTTC. The encoded protein is CASTGRASGPNEQFF.

V is TRBV6-1 and J is TRBJ2-2; 8 nucleotides line up with TRBD2. V was pared by 10 bases and J by 5 bases, with 6 bases of the junction left unmatched. Germline V lookup: CDR1 MNHNS, CDR2 SASEGT. The CDR3 length is 13 residues. DNA of the CDR3: TGTGCCATCCGGGAGGGATTGACCGGGGAGCTGTTTTTT. Its translation is CAIREGLTGELFF.

J is TRBJ2-1 and V is TRBV4-1, with D maybe TRBD2 (6 bases). This CDR3 has 14 residues. V lost 5 bases and J lost 7, with 15 bases in between. Germline lookup yields CDR1 MGHRA and CDR2 YSYEKL. CDR3 residues: CASSVGRAVNEQFF. The CDR3 DNA follows: TGCGCCAGCAGCGTCGGGAGAGCGGTTAATGAGCAGTTCTTC.

This clone was found once. This chain connects TRBV5-6 to TRBJ2-4; TRBD1 might be the D (5 bases). Germline CDR1 and CDR2: SGHDT and YYEEEE. The V end was cut by 0 bases, the J end by 0 bases, with 10 bases between. CDR3 length equals 16 residues. The DNA for the CDR3 is TGTGCCAGCAGCTTGGAGGGGAAACTAGCCAAAAACATTCAGTACTTC. This codes for CASSLEGKLAKNIQYF.

The V and J genes are TRBV27 and TRBJ2-7; tentative D call: TRBD2 (5 bases). This CDR3 contains 13 residues. CDR1 is MNHEY and CDR2 is SMNVEV in the germline V gene (reference sequence). V lost 3 bases to trimming and J lost 6 bases, with 12 bases between them. In nucleotides, the CDR3 is TGTGCCAGCAGTTTTTCAGAAGGAGGCGAGCAGTACTTC. Its translation is CASSFSEGGEQYF.

The rearrangement links TRBV7-2 to TRBJ2-7, with D possibly TRBD1 on 5 matching bases. Trimming took off 0 bases at V and 2 bases at J, with 11 bases between the two ends. Per the germline V gene, CDR1 is SGHTA and CDR2 is FQGNSA. The CDR3 extends over 15 amino acids. The CDR3 sequence: CASSLASTGTYEQYF. In DNA, the CDR3 is TGTGCCAGCAGCTTAGCATCAACAGGAACCTACGAGCAGTACTTC.

The gene calls are TRBV7-9 and TRBJ2-1; no reliable D call. Germline V gene sequence: CDR1 SEHNR, CDR2 FQNEAQ (reference sequence). The length of the CDR3 is 17 residues. V was shortened by 0 bases and J by 0 bases, with 12 bases between the two germline ends. In nucleotides, the CDR3 is TGTGCCAGCAGCTTAGCCTCTGGGCTAAGCTCCTACAATGAGCAGTTCTTC. It codes for CASSLASGLSSYNEQFF.

CDR3 sequence reads: CASSSGQGKRSNQPQHF. The CDR3 DNA reads as TGTGCCAGCAGCTCCGGACAGGGGAAGAGAAGCAATCAGCCCCAGCATTTT. The chain carries TRBV11-3 and TRBJ1-5; 9 nucleotides line up with TRBD1. J was trimmed by 1 base and V by 4 bases; bases with no gene match: 8. Germline V gene sequence: CDR1 SGHNT, CDR2 YENEEA. The CDR3 length is 17 residues.

Of note for this clone: Other DNA sequences in the same sample also yield this CDR3. The chain recombines TRBV9 with TRBJ1-1; no definite D call. Looked up from germline, CDR1 is SGDLS and CDR2 is YYNGEE. CDR3 length: 15 residues. Between the trimmed V and J ends, which lost 0 bases and 1 base, there was a span of 10 bases. CDR3 DNA sequence: TGTGCCAGCAGCGTAGAGGCACAAACGAACACTGAAGCTTTCTTT. This gives the protein CASSVEAQTNTEAFF.

This CDR3 reads CASSLYSGTHEQYF. In DNA, the CDR3 is TGCGCCAGCAGCTTGTATAGCGGGACCCACGAGCAGTACTTC. This rearrangement joins TRBV5-1 to TRBJ2-7; 8 bases agree with TRBD2. Looked up from germline, CDR1 is SGHRS and CDR2 is YFSETQ. J was trimmed by 5 bases and V by 1 base; bases with no gene match: 5. CDR3 size: 14 residues.

The genes are TRBV6-5 and TRBJ2-7; tentatively, D is TRBD1 (6 bases). The germline CDR1 and CDR2 sequences are MNHEY and SVGAGI. The ends were cut back, 6 bases at V and 5 bases at J, with 11 bases in the middle. The CDR3 sequence is 12 residues long. CDR3 in amino acids: CASSYTGNEQYF. CDR3 in DNA: TGTGCCAGCAGCTATACAGGGAACGAGCAGTACTTC.